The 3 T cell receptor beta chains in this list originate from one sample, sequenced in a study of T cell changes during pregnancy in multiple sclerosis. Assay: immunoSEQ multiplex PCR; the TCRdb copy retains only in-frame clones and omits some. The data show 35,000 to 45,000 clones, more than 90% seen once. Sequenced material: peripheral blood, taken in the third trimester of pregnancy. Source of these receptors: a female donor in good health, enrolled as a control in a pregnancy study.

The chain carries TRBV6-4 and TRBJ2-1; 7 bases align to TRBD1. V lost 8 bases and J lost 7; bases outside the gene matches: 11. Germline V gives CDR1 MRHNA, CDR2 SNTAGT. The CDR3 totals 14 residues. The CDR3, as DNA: TGTGCCAGCCTCCCCGGGACAGTAGATAATGAGCAGTTCTTC. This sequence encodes CASLPGTVDNEQFF.

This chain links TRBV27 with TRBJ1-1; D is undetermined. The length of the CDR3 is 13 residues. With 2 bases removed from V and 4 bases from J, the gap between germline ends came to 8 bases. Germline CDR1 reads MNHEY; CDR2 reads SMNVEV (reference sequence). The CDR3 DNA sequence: TGTGCCAGCAGTTTAGTAATCGGCACTGAAGCTTTCTTT. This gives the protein CASSLVIGTEAFF.

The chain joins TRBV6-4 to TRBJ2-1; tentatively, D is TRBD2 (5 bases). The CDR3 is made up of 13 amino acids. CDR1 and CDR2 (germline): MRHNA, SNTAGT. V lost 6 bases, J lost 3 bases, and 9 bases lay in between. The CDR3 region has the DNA TGTGCCAGCAGCGCTACTAGCTACAATGAGCAGTTCTTC. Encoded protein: CASSATSYNEQFF.